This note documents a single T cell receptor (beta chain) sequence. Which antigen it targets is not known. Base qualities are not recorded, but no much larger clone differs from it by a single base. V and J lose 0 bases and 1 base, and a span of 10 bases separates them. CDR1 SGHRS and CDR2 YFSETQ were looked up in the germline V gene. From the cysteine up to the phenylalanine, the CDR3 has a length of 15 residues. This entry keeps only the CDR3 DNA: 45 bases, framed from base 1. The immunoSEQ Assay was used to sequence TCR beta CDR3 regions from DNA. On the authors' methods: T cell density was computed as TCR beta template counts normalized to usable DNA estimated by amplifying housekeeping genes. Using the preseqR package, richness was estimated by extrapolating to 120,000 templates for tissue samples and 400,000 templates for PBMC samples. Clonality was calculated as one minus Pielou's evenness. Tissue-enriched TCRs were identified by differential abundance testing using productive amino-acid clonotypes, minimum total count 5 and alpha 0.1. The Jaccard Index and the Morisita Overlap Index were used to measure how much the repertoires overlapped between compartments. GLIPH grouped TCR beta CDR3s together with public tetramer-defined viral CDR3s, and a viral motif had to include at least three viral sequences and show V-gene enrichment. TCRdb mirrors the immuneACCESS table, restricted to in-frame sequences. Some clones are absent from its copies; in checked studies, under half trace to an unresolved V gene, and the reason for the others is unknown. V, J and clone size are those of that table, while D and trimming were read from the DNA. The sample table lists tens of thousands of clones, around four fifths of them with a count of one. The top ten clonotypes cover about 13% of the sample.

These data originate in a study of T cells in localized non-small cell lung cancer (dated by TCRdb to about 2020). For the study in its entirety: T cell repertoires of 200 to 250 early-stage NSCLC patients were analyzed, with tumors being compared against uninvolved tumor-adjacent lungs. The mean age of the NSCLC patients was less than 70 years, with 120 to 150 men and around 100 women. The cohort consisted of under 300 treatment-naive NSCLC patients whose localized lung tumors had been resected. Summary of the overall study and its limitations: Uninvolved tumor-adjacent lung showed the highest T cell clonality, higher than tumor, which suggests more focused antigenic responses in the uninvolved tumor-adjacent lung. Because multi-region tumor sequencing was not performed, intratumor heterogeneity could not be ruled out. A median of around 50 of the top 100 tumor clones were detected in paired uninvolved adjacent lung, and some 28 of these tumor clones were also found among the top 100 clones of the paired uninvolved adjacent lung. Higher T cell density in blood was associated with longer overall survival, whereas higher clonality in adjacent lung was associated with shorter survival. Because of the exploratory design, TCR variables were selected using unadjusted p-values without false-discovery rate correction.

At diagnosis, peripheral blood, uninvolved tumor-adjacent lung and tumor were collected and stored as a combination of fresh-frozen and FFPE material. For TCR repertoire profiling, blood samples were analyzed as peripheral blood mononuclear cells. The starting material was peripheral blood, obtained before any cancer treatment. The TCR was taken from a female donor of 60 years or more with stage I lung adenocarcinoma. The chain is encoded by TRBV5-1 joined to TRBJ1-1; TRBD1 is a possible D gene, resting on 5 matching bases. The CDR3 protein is CASSLGTGPNTEAFF. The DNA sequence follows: TGCGCCAGCAGCTTGGGTACGGGGCCGAACACTGAAGCTTTCTTT.